This T cell receptor (beta chain) was identified during a study of blood T cell repertoires in COVID-19. Clones were read by immunoSEQ multiplex PCR, and TCRdb kept only the in-frame ones, dropping some. The data contain around 290,000 clones, 80% to 90% of them singletons. In germline, CDR1 is SGHAT, CDR2 FQNNGV. The CDR3 consists of 15 residues. V was clipped by 2 bases and J by 5 bases; unmatched bases: 6. The clonotype was recovered from a man aged 35 to 55 with acute or convalescent COVID-19. Sequenced input: peripheral blood. The rearrangement joins TRBV11-2 to TRBJ2-1; 7 bases line up with TRBD2. The CDR3 DNA sequence: TGTGCCAGCAGCTTATTCGGTCTAGCGGACAATGAGCAGTTCTTC. Residues: CASSLFGLADNEQFF.